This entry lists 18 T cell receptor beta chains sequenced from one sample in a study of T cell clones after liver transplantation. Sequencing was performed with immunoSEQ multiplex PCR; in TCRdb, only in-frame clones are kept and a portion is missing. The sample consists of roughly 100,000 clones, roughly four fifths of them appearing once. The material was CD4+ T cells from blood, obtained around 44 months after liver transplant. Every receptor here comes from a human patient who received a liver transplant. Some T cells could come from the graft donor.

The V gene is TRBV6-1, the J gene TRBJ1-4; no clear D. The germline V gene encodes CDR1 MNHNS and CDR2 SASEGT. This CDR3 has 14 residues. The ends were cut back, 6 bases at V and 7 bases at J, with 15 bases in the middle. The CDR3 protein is CASRGNLRGEKLFF. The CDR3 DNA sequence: TGTGCCAGCAGGGGAAACCTACGGGGTGAAAAACTGTTTTTT.

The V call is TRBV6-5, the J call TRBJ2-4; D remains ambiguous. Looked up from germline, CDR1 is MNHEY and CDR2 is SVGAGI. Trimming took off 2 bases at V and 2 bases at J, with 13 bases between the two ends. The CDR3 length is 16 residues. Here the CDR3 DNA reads TGTGCCAGCAGTTACAACGGTGGTTCCACCAAAAACATTCAGTACTTC. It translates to CASSYNGGSTKNIQYF.

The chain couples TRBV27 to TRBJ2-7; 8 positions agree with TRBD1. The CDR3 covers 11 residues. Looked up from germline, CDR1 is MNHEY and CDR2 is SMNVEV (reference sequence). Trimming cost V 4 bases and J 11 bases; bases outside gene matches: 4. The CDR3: CASSSDRAEYF. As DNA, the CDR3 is TGTGCCAGCAGTTCGGACAGGGCCGAGTACTTC.

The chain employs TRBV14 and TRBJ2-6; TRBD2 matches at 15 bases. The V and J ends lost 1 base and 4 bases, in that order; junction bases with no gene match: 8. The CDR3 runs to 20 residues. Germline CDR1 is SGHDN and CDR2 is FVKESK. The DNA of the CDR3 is TGTGCCAGCAGCCAAGTCCGGACTAGCGGGGGGGCCGCAGGGGCCAACGTCCTGACTTTC. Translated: CASSQVRTSGGAAGANVLTF.

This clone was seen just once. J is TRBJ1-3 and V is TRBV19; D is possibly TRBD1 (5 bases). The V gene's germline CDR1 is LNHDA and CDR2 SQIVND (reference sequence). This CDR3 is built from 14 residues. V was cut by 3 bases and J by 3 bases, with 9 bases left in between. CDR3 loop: CASSMGPIGNTIYF. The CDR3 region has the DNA TGTGCCAGTAGTATGGGACCCATTGGAAACACCATATATTTT. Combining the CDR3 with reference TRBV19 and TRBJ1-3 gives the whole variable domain DGGITQSPKYLFRKEGQNVTLSCEQNLNHDAMYWYRQDPGQGLRLIYYSQIVNDFQKGDIAEGYSVSREKKESFPLTVTSAQKNPTAFYLCASSMGPIGNTIYFGEGSWLTVV.

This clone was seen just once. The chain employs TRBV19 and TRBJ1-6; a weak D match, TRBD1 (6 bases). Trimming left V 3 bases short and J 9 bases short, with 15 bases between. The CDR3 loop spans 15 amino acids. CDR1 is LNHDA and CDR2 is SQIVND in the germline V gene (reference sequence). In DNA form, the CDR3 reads TGTGCCAGTAGTATTGGACAGATCGGAAGTTCACCCCTCCACTTT. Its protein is CASSIGQIGSSPLHF. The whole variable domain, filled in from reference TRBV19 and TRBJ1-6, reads DGGITQSPKYLFRKEGQNVTLSCEQNLNHDAMYWYRQDPGQGLRLIYYSQIVNDFQKGDIAEGYSVSREKKESFPLTVTSAQKNPTAFYLCASSIGQIGSSPLHFGNGTRLTVT.

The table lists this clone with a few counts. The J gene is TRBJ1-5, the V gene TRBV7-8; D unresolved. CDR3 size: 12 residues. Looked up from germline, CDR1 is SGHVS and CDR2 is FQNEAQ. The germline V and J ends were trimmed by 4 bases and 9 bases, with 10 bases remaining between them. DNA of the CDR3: TGTGCCAGCAGCTCCAACAGCGGGCCCCAGCATTTT. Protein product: CASSSNSGPQHF.

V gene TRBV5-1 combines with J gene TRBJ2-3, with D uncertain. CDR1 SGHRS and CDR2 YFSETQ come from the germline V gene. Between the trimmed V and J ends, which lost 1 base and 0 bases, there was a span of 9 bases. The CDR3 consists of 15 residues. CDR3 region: CASSLQDPSTDTQYF. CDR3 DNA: TGCGCCAGCAGCTTGCAAGACCCTAGCACAGATACGCAGTATTTT.

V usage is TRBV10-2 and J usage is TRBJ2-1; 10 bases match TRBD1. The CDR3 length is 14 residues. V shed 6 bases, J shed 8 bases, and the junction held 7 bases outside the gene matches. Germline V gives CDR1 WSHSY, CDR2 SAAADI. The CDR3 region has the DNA TGCGCCAGCAGAATTAGGACAGGGGGGGATGAGCAGTTCTTC. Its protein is CASRIRTGGDEQFF.

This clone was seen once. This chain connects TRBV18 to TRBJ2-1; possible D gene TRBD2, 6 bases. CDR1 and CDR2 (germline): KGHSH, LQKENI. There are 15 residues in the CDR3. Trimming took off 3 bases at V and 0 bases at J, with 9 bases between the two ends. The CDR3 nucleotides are TGTGCCAGCTCACCTGTGACTAGCTCCTACAATGAGCAGTTCTTC. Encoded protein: CASSPVTSSYNEQFF.

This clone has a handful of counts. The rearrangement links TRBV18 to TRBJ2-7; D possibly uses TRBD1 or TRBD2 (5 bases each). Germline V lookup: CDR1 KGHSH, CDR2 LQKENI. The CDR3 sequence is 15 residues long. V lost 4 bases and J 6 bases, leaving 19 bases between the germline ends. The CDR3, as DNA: TGTGCCAGCTCACTTAGAATGGGGGATTTAAGCGAGCAGTACTTC. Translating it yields CASSLRMGDLSEQYF.

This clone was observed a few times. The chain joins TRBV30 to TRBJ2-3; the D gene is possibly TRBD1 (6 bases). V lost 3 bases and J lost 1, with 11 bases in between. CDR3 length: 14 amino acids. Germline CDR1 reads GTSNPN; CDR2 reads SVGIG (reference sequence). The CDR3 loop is CAWRGGAGTDTQYF. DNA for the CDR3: TGTGCCTGGAGAGGGGGAGCGGGCACAGATACGCAGTATTTT. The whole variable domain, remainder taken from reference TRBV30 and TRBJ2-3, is SQTIHQWPATLVQPVGSPLSLECTVEGTSNPNLYWYRQAAGRGLQLLFYSVGIGQISSEVPQNLSASRPQDRQFILSSKKLLLSDSGFYLCAWRGGAGTDTQYFGPGTRLTVL.

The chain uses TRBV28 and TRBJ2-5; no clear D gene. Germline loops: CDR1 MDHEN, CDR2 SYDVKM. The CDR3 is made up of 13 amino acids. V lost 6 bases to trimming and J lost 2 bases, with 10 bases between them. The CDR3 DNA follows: TGTGCCAGCAGGACCGACCCTCAAGAGACCCAGTACTTC. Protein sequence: CASRTDPQETQYF.

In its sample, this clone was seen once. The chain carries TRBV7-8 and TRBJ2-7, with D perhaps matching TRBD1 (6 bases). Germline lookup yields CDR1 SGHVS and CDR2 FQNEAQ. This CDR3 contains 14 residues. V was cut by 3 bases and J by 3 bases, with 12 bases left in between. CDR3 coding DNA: TGTGCCAGCAGCTTCCGGCCAGGGGACTACGAGCAGTACTTC. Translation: CASSFRPGDYEQYF.

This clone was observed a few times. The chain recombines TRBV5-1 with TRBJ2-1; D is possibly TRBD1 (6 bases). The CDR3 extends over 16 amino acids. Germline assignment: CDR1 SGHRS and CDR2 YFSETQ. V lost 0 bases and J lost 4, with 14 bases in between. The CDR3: CASSLEAQGSYNEQFF. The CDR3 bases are TGCGCCAGCAGCTTGGAGGCTCAGGGGTCTTACAATGAGCAGTTCTTC.

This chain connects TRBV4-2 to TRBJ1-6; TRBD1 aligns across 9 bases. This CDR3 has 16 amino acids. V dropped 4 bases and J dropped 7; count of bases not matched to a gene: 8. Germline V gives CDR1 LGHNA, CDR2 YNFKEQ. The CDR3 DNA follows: TGTGCCAGCAGCCGGGACAGGGCGGAACGCAATTCACCCCTCCACTTT. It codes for CASSRDRAERNSPLHF.

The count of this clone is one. Here the CDR3 DNA reads TGTGCTAGTGGTTTGGTGGAAATGACTAGCGATTCAGTCTACGAGCAGTACTTC. This gives the protein CASGLVEMTSDSVYEQYF. The chain links TRBV12-5 to TRBJ2-7, with 8 nucleotides matching TRBD2. Per the germline V gene, CDR1 is LGHNT and CDR2 is FRNRAP. There are 18 residues in the CDR3. The junction had 13 bases not matched to a gene; V was cut back by 0 bases and J by 3 bases.

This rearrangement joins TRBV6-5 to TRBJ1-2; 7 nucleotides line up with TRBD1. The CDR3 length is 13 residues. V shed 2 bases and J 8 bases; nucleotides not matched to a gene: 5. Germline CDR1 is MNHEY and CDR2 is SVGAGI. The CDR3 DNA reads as TGTGCCAGCAGTTACGAGACAGGGAAAGGCTACACCTTC. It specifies CASSYETGKGYTF.